This TCR beta chain was recovered during a study of T cell repertoires in cytomegalovirus infection. Study-wide context: Recently identified HLA-C-restricted CMV epitopes were used, and well-studied HLA-B-restricted CMV epitopes were used as well. Public TCR beta signatures were indicative of both CMV infection and a matching HLA type.

This clonotype was seen ten or more times. Its specificity is unknown. Deletions cut 6 bases from V and 4 bases from J, with 9 bases between. The CDR3 is 12 residues long. TCRdb reprocessed the reads via MiXCR and lists one record per CDR3 protein. The data hold hundreds of thousands of distinct CDR3 sequences, with roughly 46% observed a single time. Overall study findings and caveats: The ex vivo response was dominated by HLA-C-restricted CMV-specific TCR beta clonotypes.

This clonotype originated in a human donor in good health (CMV status not recorded). Some clones in this sample may be carry-over from other donors' samples. The starting material was cultured PBMCs, obtained from culture after CMV antigen stimulation. This sequence joins TRBV12-3 or TRBV12-4 and TRBJ1-2; possible D gene TRBD1, 5 bases. The CDR3 loop is CASSSGVYGYTF. The CDR3 coding sequence is TGTGCCAGCAGCTCGGGGGTCTATGGCTACACCTTC.